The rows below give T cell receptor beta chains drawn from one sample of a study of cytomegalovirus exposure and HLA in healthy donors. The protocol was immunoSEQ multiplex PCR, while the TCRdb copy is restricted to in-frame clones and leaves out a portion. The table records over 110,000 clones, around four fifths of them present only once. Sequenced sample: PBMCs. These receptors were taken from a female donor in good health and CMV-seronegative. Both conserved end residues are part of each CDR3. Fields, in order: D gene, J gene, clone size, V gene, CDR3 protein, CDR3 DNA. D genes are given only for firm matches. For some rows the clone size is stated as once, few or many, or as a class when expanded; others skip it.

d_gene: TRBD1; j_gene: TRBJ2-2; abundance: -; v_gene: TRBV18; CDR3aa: CASSPRPGQGAGELFF; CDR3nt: TGTGCCAGCTCACCACGCCCGGGACAGGGGGCCGGGGAGCTGTTTTTT
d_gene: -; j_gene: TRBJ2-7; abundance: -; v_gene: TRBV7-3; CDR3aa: CASSLGAGPSYEQYF; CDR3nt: TGTGCCAGCAGCTTAGGGGCAGGGCCCTCCTACGAGCAGTACTTC
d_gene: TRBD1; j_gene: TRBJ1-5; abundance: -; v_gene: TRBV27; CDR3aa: CASSHGTGYQPQHF; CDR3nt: TGTGCCAGCAGTCACGGGACAGGGTATCAGCCCCAGCATTTT
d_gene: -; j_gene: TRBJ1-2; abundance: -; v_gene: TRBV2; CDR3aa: CASSGAVYGYTF; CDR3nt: TGTGCCAGCAGTGGGGCAGTCTATGGCTACACCTTC
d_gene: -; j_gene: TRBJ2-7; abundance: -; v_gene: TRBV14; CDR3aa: CASSQDSKQAYEQYF; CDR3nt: TGTGCCAGCAGCCAAGATTCAAAACAGGCGTACGAGCAGTACTTC
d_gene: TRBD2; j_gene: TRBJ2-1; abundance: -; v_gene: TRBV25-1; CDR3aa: CASSHSGGTSGYNEQFF; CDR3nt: TGTGCCAGCAGCCATTCTGGTGGGACTAGCGGGTACAATGAGCAGTTCTTC
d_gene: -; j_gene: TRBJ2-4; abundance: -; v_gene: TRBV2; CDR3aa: CASSSGFLAKNIQYF; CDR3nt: TGTGCCAGCAGTTCAGGGTTTTTAGCCAAAAACATTCAGTACTTC
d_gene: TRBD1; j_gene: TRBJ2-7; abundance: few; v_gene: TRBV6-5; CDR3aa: CASSPPDRPGEQYF; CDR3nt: TGTGCCAGCAGCCCTCCGGACAGGCCCGGCGAGCAGTACTTC
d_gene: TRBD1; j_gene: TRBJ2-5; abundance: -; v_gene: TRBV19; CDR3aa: CASRQGAGETQYF; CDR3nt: TGTGCCAGTCGACAGGGGGCTGGAGAGACCCAGTACTTC
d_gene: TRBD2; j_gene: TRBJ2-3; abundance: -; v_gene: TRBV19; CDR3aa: CASSIVGSGRAGTDTQYF; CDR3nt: TGTGCCAGTAGTATAGTGGGTAGCGGGAGAGCGGGCACAGATACGCAGTATTTT
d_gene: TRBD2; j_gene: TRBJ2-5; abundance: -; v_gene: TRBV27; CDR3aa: CASSLFSGQETQYF; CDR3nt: TGTGCCAGCAGTTTATTTAGCGGGCAAGAGACCCAGTACTTC
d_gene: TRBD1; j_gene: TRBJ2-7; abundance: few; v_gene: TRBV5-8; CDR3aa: CASAGQDSYEQYF; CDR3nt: TGTGCCTCCGCCGGACAGGACTCCTACGAGCAGTACTTC
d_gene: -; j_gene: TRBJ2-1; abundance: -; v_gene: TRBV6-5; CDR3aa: CASRGSGYNEQFF; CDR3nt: TGTGCCAGCAGGGGTAGCGGTTACAATGAGCAGTTCTTC
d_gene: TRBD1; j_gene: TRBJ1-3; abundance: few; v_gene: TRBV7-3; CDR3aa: CASSSTRRDSKYSGNTIYF; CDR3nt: TGTGCCAGCAGCTCAACCAGGCGGGACAGCAAGTATTCTGGAAACACCATATATTTT
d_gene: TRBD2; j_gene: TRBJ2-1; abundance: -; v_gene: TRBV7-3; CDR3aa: CASSLMAMGGYNEQFF; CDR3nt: TGTGCCAGCAGCTTAATGGCCATGGGAGGGTACAATGAGCAGTTCTTC
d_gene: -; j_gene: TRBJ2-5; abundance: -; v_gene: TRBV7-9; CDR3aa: CASSLATAGSETQYF; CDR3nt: TGTGCCAGCAGCTTAGCGACGGCGGGATCAGAGACCCAGTACTTC
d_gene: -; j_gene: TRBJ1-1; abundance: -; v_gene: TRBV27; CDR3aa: CASSSSQIPMNTEAFF; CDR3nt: TGTGCCAGCAGTTCGTCACAGATACCCATGAACACTGAAGCTTTCTTT
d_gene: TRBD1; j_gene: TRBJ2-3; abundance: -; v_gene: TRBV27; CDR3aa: CASRVQGATHTDTQYF; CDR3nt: TGTGCCAGCAGGGTACAGGGGGCTACCCACACAGATACGCAGTATTTT
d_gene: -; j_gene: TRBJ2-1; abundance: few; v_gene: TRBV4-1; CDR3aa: CASSFPTGSYNEQFF; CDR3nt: TGCGCCAGCAGTTTTCCGACAGGCTCCTACAATGAGCAGTTCTTC
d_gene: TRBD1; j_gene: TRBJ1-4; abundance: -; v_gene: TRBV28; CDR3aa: CASSLFYRGNEKLFF; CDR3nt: TGTGCCAGCAGTTTGTTCTACAGGGGGAATGAAAAACTGTTTTTT
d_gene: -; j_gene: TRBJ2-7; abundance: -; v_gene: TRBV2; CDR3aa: CASSNRSYEQYF; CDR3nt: TGTGCCAGCAGTAACAGGTCCTACGAGCAGTACTTC
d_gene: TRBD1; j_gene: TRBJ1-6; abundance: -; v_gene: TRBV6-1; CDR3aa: CASREGQGNSPLHF; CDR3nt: TGTGCCAGCAGGGAGGGACAGGGGAATTCACCCCTCCACTTT
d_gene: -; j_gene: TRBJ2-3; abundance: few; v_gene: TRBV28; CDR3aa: CASSLVLGEDTDTQYF; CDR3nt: TGTGCCAGCAGTTTAGTCTTAGGAGAAGACACAGATACGCAGTATTTT
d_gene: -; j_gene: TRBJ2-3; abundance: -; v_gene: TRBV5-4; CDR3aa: CASSLRARATDTQYF; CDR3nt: TGTGCCAGCAGCTTGCGTGCCAGGGCTACAGATACGCAGTATTTT
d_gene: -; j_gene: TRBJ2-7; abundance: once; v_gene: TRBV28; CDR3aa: CASRLRGTNYEQYF; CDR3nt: TGTGCCAGCAGACTACGCGGCACCAATTACGAGCAGTACTTC
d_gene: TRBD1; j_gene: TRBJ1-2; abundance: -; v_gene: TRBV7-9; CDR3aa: CASSTQDRGNGYTF; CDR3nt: TGTGCCAGCAGCACCCAGGACAGGGGGAATGGCTACACCTTC
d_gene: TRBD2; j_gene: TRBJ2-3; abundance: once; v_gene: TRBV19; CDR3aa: CASSSWGLAGLDRTDTQYF; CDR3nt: TGTGCCAGTAGCAGCTGGGGACTAGCGGGGCTAGATCGCACAGATACGCAGTATTTT
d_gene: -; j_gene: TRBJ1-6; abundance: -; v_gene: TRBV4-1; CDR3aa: CASSQETAGSPLHF; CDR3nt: TGCGCCAGCAGCCAAGAGACCGCAGGGTCACCCCTCCACTTT
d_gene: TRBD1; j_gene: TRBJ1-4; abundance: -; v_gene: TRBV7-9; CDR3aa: CSSSLAGQGWEKLFF; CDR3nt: TGTTCCAGCAGCTTAGCGGGACAGGGTTGGGAAAAACTGTTTTTT
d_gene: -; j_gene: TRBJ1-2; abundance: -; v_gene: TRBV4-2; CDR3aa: CASRPEMTAIYGYTF; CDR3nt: TGTGCCAGCCGCCCGGAGATGACGGCTATCTATGGCTACACCTTC
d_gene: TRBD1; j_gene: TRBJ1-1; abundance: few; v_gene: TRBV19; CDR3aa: CASRGTNRGPGRTEAFF; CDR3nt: TGTGCCAGTAGGGGAACGAACAGGGGGCCGGGGAGGACTGAAGCTTTCTTT
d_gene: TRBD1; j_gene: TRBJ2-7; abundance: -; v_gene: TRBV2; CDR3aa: CASSVDRGPDEQYF; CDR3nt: TGTGCCAGCAGTGTCGACAGGGGGCCCGACGAGCAGTACTTC
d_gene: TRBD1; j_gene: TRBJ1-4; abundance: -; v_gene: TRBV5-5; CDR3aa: CASSPSTGQGNEKLFF; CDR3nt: TGTGCCAGCAGCCCCTCGACGGGACAGGGGAATGAAAAACTGTTTTTT
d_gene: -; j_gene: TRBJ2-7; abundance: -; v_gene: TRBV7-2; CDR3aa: CASSPNNPGLGFYEQYF; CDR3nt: TGTGCCAGCAGCCCTAATAACCCGGGACTTGGGTTTTACGAGCAGTACTTC
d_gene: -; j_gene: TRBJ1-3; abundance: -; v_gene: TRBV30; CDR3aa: CAWSRQGIGNTIYF; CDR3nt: TGTGCCTGGAGTCGGCAGGGGATAGGAAACACCATATATTTT
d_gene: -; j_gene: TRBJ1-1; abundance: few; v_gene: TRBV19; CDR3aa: CASKSGGITEAFF; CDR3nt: TGTGCCAGTAAGTCCGGGGGGATCACTGAAGCTTTCTTT
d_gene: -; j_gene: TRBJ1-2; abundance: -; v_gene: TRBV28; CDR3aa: CASSLVQGSGYPF; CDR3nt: TGTGCCAGCAGTTTGGTCCAGGGTAGTGGCTACCCCTTC
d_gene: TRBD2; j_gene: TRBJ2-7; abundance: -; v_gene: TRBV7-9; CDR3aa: CASSPSLAGNYEQYF; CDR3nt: TGTGCCAGCAGCCCATCACTAGCGGGGAACTACGAGCAGTACTTC
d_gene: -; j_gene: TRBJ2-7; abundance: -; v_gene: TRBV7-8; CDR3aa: CASSLGLGAGEAYF; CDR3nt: TGTGCCAGCAGCTTAGGACTGGGGGCCGGAGAGGCTTACTTC
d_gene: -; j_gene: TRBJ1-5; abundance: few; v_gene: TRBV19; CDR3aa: CASRTDTRNQPQHF; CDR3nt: TGTGCCAGTAGGACGGACACGCGCAATCAGCCCCAGCATTTT
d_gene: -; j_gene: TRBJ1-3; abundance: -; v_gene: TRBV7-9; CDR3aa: CASSSGSSGNTIYF; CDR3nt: TGTGCCAGCAGCTCCGGTTCCTCTGGAAACACCATATATTTT
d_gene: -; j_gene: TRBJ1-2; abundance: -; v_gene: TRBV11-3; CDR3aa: CASWPDQANYGYTF; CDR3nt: TGTGCCTCCTGGCCAGATCAAGCTAACTATGGCTACACCTTC
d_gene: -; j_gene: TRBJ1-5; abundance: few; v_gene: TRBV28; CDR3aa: CASSWRGSQPQHF; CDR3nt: TGTGCCAGCAGTTGGAGGGGTAGTCAGCCCCAGCATTTT
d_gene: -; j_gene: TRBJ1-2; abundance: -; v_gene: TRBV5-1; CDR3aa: CASSRTGSHYGYTF; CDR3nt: TGCGCCAGCAGCCGTACGGGGAGCCATTATGGCTACACCTTC
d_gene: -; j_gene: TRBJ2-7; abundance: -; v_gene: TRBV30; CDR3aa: CAWSLEYEQYF; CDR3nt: TGTGCCTGGTCCCTAGAATACGAGCAGTACTTC
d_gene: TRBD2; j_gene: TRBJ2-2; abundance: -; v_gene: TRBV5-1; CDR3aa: CASSILQPGLVLAGELFF; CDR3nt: TGCGCCAGCAGCATACTCCAACCGGGACTAGTGCTAGCCGGGGAGCTGTTTTTT